Each of the 23 T cell receptor beta chains below was sequenced from the same sample in a study of blood T cell repertoires in COVID-19. Clones were sequenced by immunoSEQ multiplex PCR, and TCRdb holds only the in-frame ones, with some missing. This table holds just over 60,000 clones, around 80% found once. Sequencing was performed on peripheral blood. The receptor set was obtained from a young man with COVID-19, enrolled during active disease.

Ten or more counts support this clone. CDR3 sequence (DNA): TGTGCCAGCAGTGGCGGGACAGGGGGCAATGAGCAGTTCTTC. Residues: CASSGGTGGNEQFF. The gene calls are TRBV6-4 and TRBJ2-1; 11 bases line up with TRBD1. With 4 bases clipped from V and 6 bases from J, the junction kept 2 bases outside the gene matches. The CDR3 is 14 residues long. Germline lookup yields CDR1 MRHNA and CDR2 SNTAGT.

This chain's CDR3 is CASTRQHGQPQHF. The CDR3 DNA is TGCGCCAGCACACGACAGCACGGTCAGCCCCAGCATTTT. This rearrangement joins TRBV10-2 to TRBJ1-5; maybe TRBD1 (5 bases). Germline CDR1 is WSHSY and CDR2 is SAAADI. This CDR3 has 13 amino acids. V lost 7 bases and J 6 bases, leaving 13 bases between the germline ends.

Of note for this clone: Other DNA sequences in this sample translate to the same CDR3. The chain has TRBV5-6 and TRBJ2-3; D is possibly TRBD2 (5 bases). Trimming pared 0 bases from V and 1 base from J, leaving 12 bases between. From germline, CDR1 is SGHDT and CDR2 YYEEEE. This CDR3 has 16 amino acids. CDR3 DNA: TGTGCCAGCAGCTTGGGTGCGGGCCTACGCACAGATACGCAGTATTTT. As protein: CASSLGAGLRTDTQYF.

The gene calls are TRBV24-1 and TRBJ1-2; D is perhaps TRBD1 (6 bases). The germline V gene has CDR1 KGHDR and CDR2 SFDVKD. V was pared by 7 bases and J by 6 bases, with 14 bases between. There are 13 residues in the CDR3. CDR3 DNA: TGTGCCACCAGCAGTCGACAGGATCATGGCTACACCTTC. Its protein is CATSSRQDHGYTF.

This chain links TRBV7-6 with TRBJ2-1; a possible D gene is TRBD2 (6 bases). The CDR3 has 19 residues. V was clipped by 1 base and J by 0 bases, with 19 bases between them. Germline V gene sequence: CDR1 SGHVS, CDR2 FNYEAQ. The CDR3 protein is CASSLGRKISGGSYNEQFF. In DNA form, the CDR3 reads TGTGCCAGCAGCTTAGGACGAAAGATTAGCGGAGGCTCCTACAATGAGCAGTTCTTC.

The genes are TRBV4-1 and TRBJ1-1; D gene uncertain. Trimming pared 5 bases from V and 6 bases from J, leaving 22 bases between. Germline V gene data show CDR1 as MGHRA and CDR2 as YSYEKL. The CDR3 covers 16 residues. The CDR3 reads CASSGVGRTPHPEAFF. The CDR3 DNA reads as TGCGCCAGCAGCGGGGTAGGACGGACTCCTCACCCTGAAGCTTTCTTT.

This clone has only one observation. The rearrangement links TRBV5-4 to TRBJ1-2, with D possibly TRBD1 on 6 matching bases. The germline V and J ends were trimmed by 4 bases and 5 bases, with 9 bases remaining between them. The germline CDR1 and CDR2 sequences are SGHNT and YYREEE (reference sequence). This CDR3 is built from 12 residues. Written as DNA, the CDR3 is TGTGCCAGCAGCGAGACAGGTTATGGCTACACCTTC. It encodes CASSETGYGYTF.

The rearrangement joins TRBV7-8 to TRBJ2-3; 10 bases agree with TRBD1. From germline, CDR1 is SGHVS and CDR2 FQNEAQ. V lost 5 bases, J lost 2 bases, and 16 bases stayed unmatched. The CDR3 is 19 amino acids. The CDR3 loop is CASSPPGQGPPGPTDTQYF. In nucleotides, the CDR3 is TGTGCCAGCAGCCCTCCGGGACAGGGGCCCCCGGGGCCCACAGATACGCAGTATTTT.

This chain joins TRBV28 and TRBJ2-5; D might be TRBD2 (5 bases). Trimming removed 11 bases from V and 5 bases from J, with 21 bases in between. Germline V gene sequence: CDR1 MDHEN, CDR2 SYDVKM. This CDR3 region has 14 residues. As DNA, the CDR3 is TGTGCCTGCGAGACCGGGAATCCGGGGGAGACCCAGTACTTC. Translation gives CACETGNPGETQYF.

V and J are TRBV28 and TRBJ2-1; 13 bases match TRBD2. The CDR3 is 14 amino acids. Germline CDR1 MDHEN, CDR2 SYDVKM. Germline trimming cut 7 bases from V and 7 bases from J; bases unmatched to any gene: 4. CDR3 in amino acids: CASTPGLAGNEQFF. CDR3 sequence (DNA): TGTGCCAGCACCCCGGGACTAGCGGGAAATGAGCAGTTCTTC.

The chain combines TRBV19 with TRBJ2-2, with a possible D match to TRBD1 (6 bases). V was clipped by 7 bases and J by 1 base, with 10 bases between them. The CDR3 is 14 amino acids. The germline V gene encodes CDR1 LNHDA and CDR2 SQIVND (reference sequence). The CDR3 DNA sequence: TGTGCCAGTATGGGGACATGGAACACCGGGGAGCTGTTTTTT. It is translated as CASMGTWNTGELFF.

This chain uses TRBV7-9 with TRBJ1-4; a weak D match, TRBD1 (6 bases). Germline V lookup: CDR1 SEHNR, CDR2 FQNEAQ (reference sequence). Trimming shortened V by 5 bases and J by 7 bases, and 20 bases separated the two germline ends. The CDR3 loop spans 16 amino acids. CDR3 sequence reads: CASSPPLGGGGEKLFF. The CDR3 nucleotides are TGTGCCAGCAGCCCCCCGCTGGGAGGGGGAGGTGAAAAACTGTTTTTT.

The chain couples TRBV29-1 to TRBJ2-5; 8 bases line up with TRBD1. The CDR3 is 11 residues long. Germline V gene lookup returns CDR1 SQVTM and CDR2 ANQGSEA. The V segment lost 5 bases and the J segment 5 bases; nucleotides outside the gene matches: 1. The CDR3 nucleotides read TGCAGCGTTACAGGGGGGGAGACCCAGTACTTC. Amino acid sequence: CSVTGGETQYF. Supplemented by reference TRBV29-1 and TRBJ2-5, the full variable domain reads SAVISQKPSRDICQRGTSLTIQCQVDSQVTMMFWYRQQPGQSLTLIATANQGSEATYESGFVIDKFPISRPNLTFSTLTVSNMSPEDSSIYLCSVTGGETQYFGPGTRLLVL.

The chain combines TRBV7-9 with TRBJ2-3; 12 bases are shared with TRBD2. Germline CDR1 and CDR2: SEHNR and FQNEAQ (reference sequence). V lost 5 bases and J lost 1; bases outside the gene matches: 4. This CDR3 has 16 amino acids. The DNA of the CDR3 is TGTGCCAGCAGCGATAGGACTAGCGGGGGCACAGATACGCAGTATTTT. Translated: CASSDRTSGGTDTQYF.

This chain uses TRBV7-9 with TRBJ2-5, with TRBD2 identical over 13 bases. The CDR3 runs to 17 residues. Germline CDR1 reads SEHNR; CDR2 reads FQNEAQ (reference sequence). The V segment lost 4 bases and the J segment 1 base; nucleotides outside the gene matches: 6. CDR3 amino acids: CASSSWGTSGIQETQYF. The DNA for the CDR3 is TGTGCCAGCAGCTCGTGGGGGACTAGCGGGATCCAAGAGACCCAGTACTTC.

With regard to this clone: The junction departs from the called germline gene at one end, perhaps through a read error. This chain joins TRBV7-7 and TRBJ2-1; D might be TRBD2 (6 bases). Germline lookup yields CDR1 SSHAT and CDR2 FNYEAQ (reference sequence). The CDR3 runs to 15 residues. CDR3 protein: CASSLQQGGFNEQFF. In nucleotides, the CDR3 is TGTGCTAGCAGCTTACAGCAAGGAGGGTTTAATGAGCAGTTCTTC.

V is TRBV28 and J is TRBJ1-2, with D unresolved. This CDR3 has 14 residues. The germline CDR1 and CDR2 sequences are MDHEN and SYDVKM. The germline V and J ends were trimmed by 1 base and 5 bases, with 11 bases remaining between them. The CDR3 region is CASSLSSSLYGYTF. CDR3 in DNA: TGTGCCAGCAGTTTATCTAGCTCCCTTTATGGCTACACCTTC.

The chain combines TRBV19 with TRBJ2-2; D might be TRBD2 (5 bases). The length of the CDR3 is 13 residues. Germline V gene lookup returns CDR1 LNHDA and CDR2 SQIVND (reference sequence). V was pared by 10 bases and J by 2 bases, with 11 bases between. The CDR3 sequence: CATMDLNTGELFF. The CDR3 DNA reads TGTGCCACCATGGACTTAAACACCGGGGAGCTGTTTTTT. The full variable domain, in which reference TRBV19 and TRBJ2-2 provide the parts outside the CDR3, is DGGITQSPKYLFRKEGQNVTLSCEQNLNHDAMYWYRQDPGQGLRLIYYSQIVNDFQKGDIAEGYSVSREKKESFPLTVTSAQKNPTAFYLCATMDLNTGELFFGEGSRLTVL.

About this clone itself: One end of the junction does not line up with germline, which may come from a read error. The CDR3 DNA reads TGTGCCAGCAGTTTAAAGGACAGGGTCCCCTGGGCCTTC. Protein sequence: CASSLKDRVPWAF. This sequence joins TRBV28 and TRBJ1-2; 8 bases agree with TRBD1. Germline V gene sequence: CDR1 MDHEN, CDR2 SYDVKM. This CDR3 has 13 amino acids.

The CDR3 DNA is TGTGCCAGCAGCCGAGGTTCAGAGACCCAGTACTTC. This sequence encodes CASSRGSETQYF. The V and J genes are TRBV3-1 (or the pseudogene TRBV3-2) and TRBJ2-5, with D uncertain. This CDR3 is built from 12 residues. V shed 4 bases and J shed 4 bases, with 7 bases lying between them. Germline CDR1 is LGHDT and CDR2 is YNNKEL (reference sequence).

The J gene is TRBJ2-1, the V gene TRBV14, with a tentative D call TRBD2 (5 bases). This CDR3 region has 17 residues. Trimming removed 0 bases from V and 4 bases from J, with 16 bases in between. In germline, CDR1 is SGHDN, CDR2 FVKESK. The chain's CDR3 is CASSQDVSRDRYNEQFF. The CDR3 bases are TGTGCCAGCAGCCAAGATGTGTCGAGGGATCGGTACAATGAGCAGTTCTTC.

The V call is TRBV23-1, the J call TRBJ1-4; no definite D call. TRBV23-1 is flagged as an ORF with uncertain function. V was trimmed by 0 bases and J by 2 bases, leaving 10 bases between them. The CDR3 runs 16 residues. The CDR3 DNA is TGCGCCAGCAGTCAATCGGAGTCGGTGACTAATGAAAAACTGTTTTTT. It yields the protein CASSQSESVTNEKLFF.

The chain carries TRBV7-2 and TRBJ1-3; a possible D gene is TRBD1 (6 bases). V shed 4 bases and J shed 2 bases, with 18 bases lying between them. The CDR3 covers 17 residues. CDR1 is SGHTA, CDR2 FQGNSA, per germline. Here the CDR3 DNA reads TGTGCCAGCAGCTATCGGGACAAAGGAAGCCCTGGAAACACCATATATTTT. It encodes CASSYRDKGSPGNTIYF.